These T cell receptor beta chains were read from a single sample in a study of beta chain features in type 1 diabetes. The method was immunoSEQ multiplex PCR; TCRdb's version includes in-frame clones alone and lacks a portion of them. Seen here are 120,000 to 150,000 clones, about 13% observed once, and the top ten hold under 1.5%. The sample taken for sequencing was central memory CD4+ T cells from blood. The receptors derive from a man aged 18 to 29 with type 1 diabetes. Both conserved end residues are part of each CDR3. D genes are given only for firm matches. Size values are once, few and many counts, or a class for expanded clones, and some rows have none.

size	J	V	D	CDR3	DNA
-	TRBJ2-2	TRBV5-1	-	CASSLGLTNTGELFF	TGCGCCAGCAGCTTGGGGCTTACGAACACCGGGGAGCTGTTTTTT
-	TRBJ2-7	TRBV5-1	-	CASSLSGYEQYF	TGCGCCAGCAGCTTGTCAGGCTACGAGCAGTACTTC
few	TRBJ2-7	TRBV30	-	CAWSQWGKYEQYF	TGTGCCTGGAGTCAGTGGGGGAAATACGAGCAGTACTTC
few	TRBJ1-5	TRBV30	TRBD1	CAWSGTGGYQPQHF	TGTGCCTGGAGTGGGACAGGGGGATATCAGCCCCAGCATTTT
-	TRBJ2-7	TRBV28	-	CASQRGGTGNGKQYF	TGTGCCAGTCAGAGAGGAGGAACGGGGAACGGGAAGCAGTACTTC
few	TRBJ1-1	TRBV2	-	CASSTELNTEAFF	TGTGCCAGCAGTACAGAGCTAAACACTGAAGCTTTCTTT
few	TRBJ1-4	TRBV2	TRBD1	CASSETGVAHEKLFF	TGTGCCAGCAGTGAGACAGGGGTTGCTCATGAAAAACTGTTTTTT
-	TRBJ1-1	TRBV18	-	CASSPKRDRRDTEAFF	TGTGCCAGCTCACCAAAACGGGACCGGCGGGACACTGAAGCTTTCTTT
-	TRBJ2-1	TRBV5-1	TRBD1	CASSTGDLNNEQFF	TGCGCCAGCAGTACAGGGGACCTTAACAATGAGCAGTTCTTC
many	TRBJ1-1	TRBV7-8	-	CASSVRRTNTEAFF	TGTGCCAGCAGCGTAAGACGGACGAACACTGAAGCTTTCTTT
-	TRBJ1-2	TRBV30	-	CAWSDIGAGYGYTF	TGTGCCTGGAGCGACATCGGGGCCGGGTATGGCTACACCTTC
-	TRBJ2-5	TRBV11-1	TRBD2	CASSLAGGGWQTQYF	TGTGCCAGCAGCTTAGCCGGCGGGGGTTGGCAGACCCAGTACTTC
-	TRBJ1-6	TRBV4-1	-	CASSQGSAGEGRNSPLHF	TGCGCCAGCAGCCAAGGATCGGCAGGGGAGGGCAGGAATTCACCCCTCCACTTT
few	TRBJ1-5	TRBV29-1	-	CSVGDQPQHF	TGCAGCGTTGGGGATCAGCCCCAGCATTTT
-	TRBJ1-4	TRBV28	TRBD1	CASQGGEKLFF	TGTGCCAGCCAGGGGGGTGAAAAACTGTTTTTT
-	TRBJ2-1	TRBV18	TRBD1	CASSHPRGTGRPRGEQFF	TGTGCCAGCTCGCACCCCCGAGGGACAGGGAGACCGAGGGGAGAGCAGTTCTTC
-	TRBJ2-5	TRBV10-2	TRBD2	CASSSGGGETQYF	TGCGCCAGCAGTAGCGGGGGAGGGGAGACCCAGTACTTC
-	TRBJ1-2	TRBV20-1	-	CSARPGQGYTF	TGCAGTGCTAGACCCGGGCAGGGCTACACCTTC
-	TRBJ2-5	TRBV6-1	TRBD1	CASSEVTGGMGTQYF	TGTGCCAGCAGTGAAGTAACAGGGGGCATGGGGACCCAGTACTTC
few	TRBJ2-7	TRBV30	-	CAWSVPSLYEQYF	TGTGCCTGGAGTGTACCCAGTCTCTACGAGCAGTACTTC
few	TRBJ2-3	TRBV9	-	CASSVVGSMADTQYF	TGTGCCAGCAGCGTAGTCGGGAGCATGGCAGATACGCAGTATTTT
-	TRBJ2-4	TRBV4-2	-	CASSQAWDQGNIQYF	TGTGCCAGCAGCCAAGCTTGGGACCAGGGAAACATTCAGTACTTC
-	TRBJ2-5	TRBV28	-	CASRRGQFQETQYF	TGTGCCAGCAGGAGAGGACAGTTCCAAGAGACCCAGTACTTC
few	TRBJ2-7	TRBV14	-	CASSQDLGGSKQYF	TGTGCCAGCAGCCAAGATCTAGGGGGATCCAAGCAGTACTTC
many	TRBJ1-2	TRBV7-9	-	CASSLDPLAGTGYTF	TGTGCCAGCAGCTTAGATCCCCTGGCAGGGACTGGCTACACCTTC
few	TRBJ2-7	TRBV4-1	-	CASSQSAGAPYEQYF	TGCGCCAGCAGCCAATCCGCGGGGGCCCCCTACGAGCAGTACTTC
few	TRBJ1-2	TRBV7-2	-	CASSHFGSGYTF	TGTGCCAGCAGCCACTTCGGTAGCGGCTACACCTTC
few	TRBJ1-2	TRBV6-1	-	CALQENSNYGYTF	TGTGCCCTACAGGAAAACTCTAACTATGGCTACACCTTC
-	TRBJ1-1	TRBV5-1	-	CASSWSTAAEAFF	TGCGCCAGCAGCTGGTCGACAGCAGCTGAAGCTTTCTTT
-	TRBJ1-6	TRBV30	-	CAWSAIGAHSPLHF	TGTGCCTGGAGTGCAATAGGGGCGCATTCACCCCTCCACTTT
few	TRBJ1-5	TRBV28	-	CASRGSFDQPQHF	TGTGCCAGCCGGGGGAGCTTCGATCAGCCCCAGCATTTT
few	TRBJ2-2	TRBV5-1	-	CASSAVSGNTGELFF	TGCGCCAGCAGCGCCGTCTCGGGGAACACCGGGGAGCTGTTTTTT
-	TRBJ2-1	TRBV15	TRBD2	CATSGLAGPYNEQFF	TGTGCCACCAGCGGTCTAGCGGGACCCTACAATGAGCAGTTCTTC
-	TRBJ2-2	TRBV19	TRBD1	CASRRPGQGNTGELFF	TGTGCCAGCCGGAGGCCGGGACAGGGGAACACCGGGGAGCTGTTTTTT
many	TRBJ2-3	TRBV18	-	CASSPSADTQYF	TGTGCCAGCTCACCATCAGCAGATACGCAGTATTTT